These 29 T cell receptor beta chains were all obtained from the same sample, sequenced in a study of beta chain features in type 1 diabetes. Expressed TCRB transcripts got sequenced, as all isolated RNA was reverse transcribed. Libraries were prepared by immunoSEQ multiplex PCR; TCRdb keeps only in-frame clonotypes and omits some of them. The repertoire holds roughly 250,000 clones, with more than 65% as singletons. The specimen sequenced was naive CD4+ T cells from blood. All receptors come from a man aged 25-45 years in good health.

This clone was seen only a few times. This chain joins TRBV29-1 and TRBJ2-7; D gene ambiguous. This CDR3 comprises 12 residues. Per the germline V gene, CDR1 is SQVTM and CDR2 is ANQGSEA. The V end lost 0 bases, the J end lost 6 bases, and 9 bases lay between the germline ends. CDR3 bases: TGCAGCGTTGAAGATCGGGCCGGCGAGCAGTACTTC. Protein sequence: CSVEDRAGEQYF.

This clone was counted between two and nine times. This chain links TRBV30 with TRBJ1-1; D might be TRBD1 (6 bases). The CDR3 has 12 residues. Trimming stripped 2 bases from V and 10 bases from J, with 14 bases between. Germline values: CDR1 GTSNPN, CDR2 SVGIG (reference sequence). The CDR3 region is CAWSPQGGVAFF. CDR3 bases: TGTGCCTGGAGTCCACAGGGTGGCGTAGCTTTCTTT.

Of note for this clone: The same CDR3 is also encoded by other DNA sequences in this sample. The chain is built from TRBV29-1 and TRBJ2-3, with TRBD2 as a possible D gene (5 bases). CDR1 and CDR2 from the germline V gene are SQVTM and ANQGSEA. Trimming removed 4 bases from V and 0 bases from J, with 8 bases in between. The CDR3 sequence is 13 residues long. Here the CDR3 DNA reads TGCAGCGTTGGAGGGCGAAGCACAGATACGCAGTATTTT. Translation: CSVGGRSTDTQYF.

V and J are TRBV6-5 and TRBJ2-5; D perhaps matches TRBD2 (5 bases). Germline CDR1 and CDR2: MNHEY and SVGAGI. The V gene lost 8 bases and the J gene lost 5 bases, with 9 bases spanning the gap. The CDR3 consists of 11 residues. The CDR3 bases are TGTGCCAGCCGGCGAGGGGAGACCCAGTACTTC. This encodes CASRRGETQYF.

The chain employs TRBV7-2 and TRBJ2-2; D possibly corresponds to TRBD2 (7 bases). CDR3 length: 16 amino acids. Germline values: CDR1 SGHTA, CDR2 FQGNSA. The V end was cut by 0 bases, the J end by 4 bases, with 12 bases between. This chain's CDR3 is CASSLARGLVTGELFF. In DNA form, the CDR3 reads TGTGCCAGCAGCTTAGCGCGGGGGCTTGTCACCGGGGAGCTGTTTTTT.

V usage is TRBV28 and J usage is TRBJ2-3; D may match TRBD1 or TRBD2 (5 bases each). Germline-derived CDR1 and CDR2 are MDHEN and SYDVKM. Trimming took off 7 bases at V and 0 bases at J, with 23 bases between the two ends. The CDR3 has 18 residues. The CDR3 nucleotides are TGTGCCAGCACCTACACCCTGACGGGGCGCTCTAGCACAGATACGCAGTATTTT. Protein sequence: CASTYTLTGRSSTDTQYF.

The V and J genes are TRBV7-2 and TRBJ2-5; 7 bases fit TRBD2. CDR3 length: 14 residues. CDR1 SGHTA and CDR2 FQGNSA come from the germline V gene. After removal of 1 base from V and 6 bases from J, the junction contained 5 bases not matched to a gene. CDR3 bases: TGTGCCAGCAGCTTAGAGGAGGGAGGGAAGACCCAGTACTTC. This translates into CASSLEEGGKTQYF.

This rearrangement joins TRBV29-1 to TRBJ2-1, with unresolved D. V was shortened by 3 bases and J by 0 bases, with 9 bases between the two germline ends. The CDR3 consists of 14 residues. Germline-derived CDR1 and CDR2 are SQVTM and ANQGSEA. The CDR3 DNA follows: TGCAGCGTTGACGCCAGCTTCTCCTACAATGAGCAGTTCTTC. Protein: CSVDASFSYNEQFF.

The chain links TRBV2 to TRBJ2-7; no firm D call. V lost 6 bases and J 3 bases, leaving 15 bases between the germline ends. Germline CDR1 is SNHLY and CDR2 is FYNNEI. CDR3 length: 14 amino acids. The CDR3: CASRLAEVYYEQYF. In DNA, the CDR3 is TGTGCCAGCAGACTGGCTGAGGTCTACTACGAGCAGTACTTC. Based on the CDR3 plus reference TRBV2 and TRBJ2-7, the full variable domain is EPEVTQTPSHQVTQMGQEVILRCVPISNHLYFYWYRQILGQKVEFLVSFYNNEISEKSEIFDDQFSVERPDGSNFTLKIRSTKLEDSAMYFCASRLAEVYYEQYFGPGTRLTVT.

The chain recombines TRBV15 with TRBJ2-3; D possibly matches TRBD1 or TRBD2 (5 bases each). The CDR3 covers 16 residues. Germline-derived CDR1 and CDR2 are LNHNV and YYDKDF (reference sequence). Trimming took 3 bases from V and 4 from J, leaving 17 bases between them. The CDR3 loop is CATSSGGAQGPDTQYF. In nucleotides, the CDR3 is TGTGCCACCAGCAGCGGTGGGGCGCAGGGACCAGATACGCAGTATTTT.

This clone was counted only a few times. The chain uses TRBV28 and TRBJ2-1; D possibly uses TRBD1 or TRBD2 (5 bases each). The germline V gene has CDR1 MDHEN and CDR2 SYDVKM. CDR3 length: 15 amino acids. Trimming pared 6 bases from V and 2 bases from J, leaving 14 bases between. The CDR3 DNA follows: TGTGCCAGCAGACTTGGACCGGGACCCTACAATGAGCAGTTCTTC. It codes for CASRLGPGPYNEQFF. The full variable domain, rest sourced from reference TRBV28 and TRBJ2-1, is DVKVTQSSRYLVKRTGEKVFLECVQDMDHENMFWYRQDPGLGLRLIYFSYDVKMKEKGDIPEGYSVSREKKERFSLILESASTNQTSMYLCASRLGPGPYNEQFFGPGTRLTVL.

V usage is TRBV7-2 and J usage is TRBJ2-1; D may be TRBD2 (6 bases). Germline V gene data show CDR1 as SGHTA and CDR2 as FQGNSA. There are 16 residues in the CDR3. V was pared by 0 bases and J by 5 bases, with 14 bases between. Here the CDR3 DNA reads TGTGCCAGCAGCTTAGCTCGACTAGGGAAGGACAATGAGCAGTTCTTC. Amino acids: CASSLARLGKDNEQFF.

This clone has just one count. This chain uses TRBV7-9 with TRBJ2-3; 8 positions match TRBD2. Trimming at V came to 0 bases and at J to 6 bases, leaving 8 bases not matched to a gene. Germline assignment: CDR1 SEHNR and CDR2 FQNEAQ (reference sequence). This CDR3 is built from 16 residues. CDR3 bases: TGTGCCAGCAGCTTAGCGTCGGGACTAGATTCGGATACGCAGTATTTT. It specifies CASSLASGLDSDTQYF.

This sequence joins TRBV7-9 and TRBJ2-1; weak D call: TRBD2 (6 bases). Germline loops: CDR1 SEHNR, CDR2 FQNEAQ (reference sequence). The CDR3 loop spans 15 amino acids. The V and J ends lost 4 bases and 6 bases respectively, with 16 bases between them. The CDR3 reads CASSSPGTWSNEQFF. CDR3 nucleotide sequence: TGTGCCAGCAGCTCCCCTGGGACTTGGAGCAATGAGCAGTTCTTC.

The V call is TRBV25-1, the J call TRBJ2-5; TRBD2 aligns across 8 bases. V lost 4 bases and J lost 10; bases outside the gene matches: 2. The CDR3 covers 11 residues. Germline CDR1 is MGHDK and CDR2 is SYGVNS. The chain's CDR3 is CASSGGLDQYF. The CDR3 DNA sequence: TGTGCCAGCAGTGGGGGACTAGACCAGTACTTC.

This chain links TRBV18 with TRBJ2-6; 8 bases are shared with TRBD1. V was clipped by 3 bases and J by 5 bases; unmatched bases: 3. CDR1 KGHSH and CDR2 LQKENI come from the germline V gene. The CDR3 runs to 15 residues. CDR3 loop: CASSPGQVWANVLTF. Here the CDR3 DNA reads TGTGCCAGCTCACCGGGACAGGTGTGGGCCAACGTCCTGACTTTC.

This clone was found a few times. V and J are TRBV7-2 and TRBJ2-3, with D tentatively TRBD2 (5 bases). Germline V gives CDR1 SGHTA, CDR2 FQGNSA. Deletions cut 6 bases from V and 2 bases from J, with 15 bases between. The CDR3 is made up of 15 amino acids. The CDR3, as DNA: TGTGCCAGCAGGCCACTAGGTTCTATCACAGATACGCAGTATTTT. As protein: CASRPLGSITDTQYF.

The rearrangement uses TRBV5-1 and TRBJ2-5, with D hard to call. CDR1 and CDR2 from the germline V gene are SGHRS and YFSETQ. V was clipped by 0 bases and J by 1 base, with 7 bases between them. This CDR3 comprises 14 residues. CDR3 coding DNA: TGCGCCAGCAGCTTGGAGGGTAGCCAAGAGACCCAGTACTTC. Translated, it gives CASSLEGSQETQYF.

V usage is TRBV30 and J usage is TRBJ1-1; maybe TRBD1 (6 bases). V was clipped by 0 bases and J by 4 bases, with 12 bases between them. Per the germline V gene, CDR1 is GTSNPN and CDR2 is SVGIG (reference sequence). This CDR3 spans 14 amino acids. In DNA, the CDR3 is TGTGCCTGGAGTGTAATGGGAGGGGGCACTGAAGCTTTCTTT. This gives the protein CAWSVMGGGTEAFF. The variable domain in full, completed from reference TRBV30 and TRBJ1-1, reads SQTIHQWPATLVQPVGSPLSLECTVEGTSNPNLYWYRQAAGRGLQLLFYSVGIGQISSEVPQNLSASRPQDRQFILSSKKLLLSDSGFYLCAWSVMGGGTEAFFGQGTRLTVV.

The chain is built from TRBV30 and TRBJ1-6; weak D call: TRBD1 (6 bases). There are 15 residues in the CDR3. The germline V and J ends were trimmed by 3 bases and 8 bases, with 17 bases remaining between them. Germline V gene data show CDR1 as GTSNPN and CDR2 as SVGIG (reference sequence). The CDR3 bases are TGTGCCTGGAGACGGCGGGGGCCGAGTGATTCACCCCTCCACTTT. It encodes CAWRRRGPSDSPLHF.

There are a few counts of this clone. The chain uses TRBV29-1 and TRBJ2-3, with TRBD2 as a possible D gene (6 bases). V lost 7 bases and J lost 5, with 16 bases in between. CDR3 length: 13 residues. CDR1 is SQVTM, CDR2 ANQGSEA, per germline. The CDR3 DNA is TGCAGCGCGGTCCCGGGACTTTTAGATACGCAGTATTTT. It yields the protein CSAVPGLLDTQYF.

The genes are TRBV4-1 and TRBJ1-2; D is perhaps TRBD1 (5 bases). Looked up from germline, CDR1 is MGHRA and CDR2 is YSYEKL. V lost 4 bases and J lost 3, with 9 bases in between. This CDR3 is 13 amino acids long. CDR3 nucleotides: TGCGCCAGCAGCCTGGGGCTGGACTATGGCTACACCTTC. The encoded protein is CASSLGLDYGYTF.

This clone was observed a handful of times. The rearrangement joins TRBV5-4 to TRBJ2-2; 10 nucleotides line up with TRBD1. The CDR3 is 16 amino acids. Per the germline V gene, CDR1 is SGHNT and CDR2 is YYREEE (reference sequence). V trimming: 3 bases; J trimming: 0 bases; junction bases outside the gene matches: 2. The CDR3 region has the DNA TGTGCCAGCAGCTGGGGGACAGGGGCGAACACCGGGGAGCTGTTTTTT. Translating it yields CASSWGTGANTGELFF.

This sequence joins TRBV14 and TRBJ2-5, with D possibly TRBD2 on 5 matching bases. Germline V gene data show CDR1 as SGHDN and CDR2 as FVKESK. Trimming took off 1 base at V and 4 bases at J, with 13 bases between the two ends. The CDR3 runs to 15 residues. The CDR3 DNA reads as TGTGCCAGCAGCCAAGTCCGGGGTCAAGGAGAGACCCAGTACTTC. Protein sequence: CASSQVRGQGETQYF.

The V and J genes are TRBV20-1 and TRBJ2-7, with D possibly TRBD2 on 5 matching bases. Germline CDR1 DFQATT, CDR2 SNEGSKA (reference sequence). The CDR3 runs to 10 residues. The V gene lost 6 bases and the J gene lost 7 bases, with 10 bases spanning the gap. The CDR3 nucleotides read TGCAGTGCGTCGACGGGGGAGCAGTACTTC. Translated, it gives CSASTGEQYF.

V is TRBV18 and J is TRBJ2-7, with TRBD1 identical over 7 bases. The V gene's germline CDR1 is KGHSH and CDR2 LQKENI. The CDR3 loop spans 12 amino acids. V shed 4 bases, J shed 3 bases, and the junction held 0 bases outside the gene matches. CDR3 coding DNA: TGTGCCAGCTCACGGGACAGCTACGAGCAGTACTTC. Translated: CASSRDSYEQYF. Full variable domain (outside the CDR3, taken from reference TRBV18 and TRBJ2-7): NAGVMQNPRHLVRRRGQEARLRCSPMKGHSHVYWYRQLPEEGLKFMVYLQKENIIDESGMPKERFSAEFPKEGPSILRIQQVVRGDSAAYFCASSRDSYEQYFGPGTRLTVT.

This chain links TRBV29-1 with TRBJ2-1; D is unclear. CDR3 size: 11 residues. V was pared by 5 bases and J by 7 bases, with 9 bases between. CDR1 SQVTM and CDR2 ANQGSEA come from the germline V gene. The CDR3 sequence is CSVRPLNEQFF. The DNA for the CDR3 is TGCAGCGTTCGACCCCTTAATGAGCAGTTCTTC.

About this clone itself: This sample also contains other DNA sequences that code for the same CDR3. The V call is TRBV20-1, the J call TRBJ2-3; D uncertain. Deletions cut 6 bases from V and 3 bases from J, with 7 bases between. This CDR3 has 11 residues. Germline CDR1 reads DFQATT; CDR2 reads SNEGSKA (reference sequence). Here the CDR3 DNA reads TGCAGTGCCCGGCGGACAGATACGCAGTATTTT. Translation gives CSARRTDTQYF.

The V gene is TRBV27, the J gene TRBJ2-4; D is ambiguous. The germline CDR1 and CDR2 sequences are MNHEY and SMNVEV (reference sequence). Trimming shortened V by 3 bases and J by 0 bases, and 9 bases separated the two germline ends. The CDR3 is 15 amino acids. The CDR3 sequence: CASSLGVLAKNIQYF. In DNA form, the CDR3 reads TGTGCCAGCAGTTTGGGCGTTCTAGCCAAAAACATTCAGTACTTC.